The source of this T cell receptor beta chain is a study of blood T cell repertoires in COVID-19. Study as a whole: Sites in the United States, Italy and Spain provided acute and convalescent COVID-19 samples. Sources were T cells, B-cell-depleted T cells, or PBMCs; the material itself was cDNA or gDNA.

Here immunoSEQ multiplex PCR was the method, and the copy in TCRdb shows in-frame clones only, minus some. The table shows roughly 170,000 clones, with roughly 85% occurring only once. Seattle patients were enrolled during active infection and followed longitudinally. The origin of this receptor is a woman between 45 and 65 years old with COVID-19, enrolled during active disease. Sequenced: peripheral blood.

Written as DNA, the CDR3 is TGTGCCACCAGCAGAGATCGGGGGACAGCAAACTATGGCTACACCTTC. Translated: CATSRDRGTANYGYTF. The V gene is TRBV15, the J gene TRBJ1-2; TRBD1 aligns across 7 bases. CDR1 is LNHNV and CDR2 is YYDKDF in the germline V gene (reference sequence). The J segment lost 2 bases and the V segment lost 0 bases, leaving 6 bases of the junction unmatched. CDR3 length: 16 residues.